This T cell receptor (beta chain) was sequenced during a study of tumor-infiltrating lymphocytes in localized non-small cell lung cancer. Turning to the study itself: The cohort mixed smokers and never-smokers, several histologies, and some post-neoadjuvant-chemotherapy samples. Study outcomes and limitations: Tumor T-cell fraction was not associated with recurrence-free survival. Tumors had more T cell infiltration than uninvolved lung, per TCRbeta sequencing and CD3 counts. Immunotypes IM1 and IM2 had similar TCR-derived T-cell fractions.

Profiled with immunoSEQ multiplex PCR; TCRdb holds only in-frame clones, not every one. There are 15,000 to 17,000 clones in the sample; roughly two thirds occur only once, and roughly 6% lies in the top ten. The V gene lost 3 bases and the J gene lost 0 bases, with 6 bases spanning the gap. The CDR3 totals 13 residues. Germline loops: CDR1 SGHRS, CDR2 YFSETQ. Concerning this clone itself: The antigen is not known.

The sequence was collected from a human donor with non-small cell lung cancer. Input material: lung tumor tissue. This rearrangement joins TRBV5-1 to TRBJ1-2; D is unresolved. CDR3 DNA sequence: TGCGCCAGCAGCTCGGGAGCTAACTATGGCTACACCTTC. Translation: CASSSGANYGYTF.